One T cell receptor beta chain is described in this entry. CDR1 is KGHSH, CDR2 LQKENI, per germline. CDR3 length: 12 residues. V was cut by 4 bases and J by 5 bases, with 9 bases left in between. This sample was taken from a study of T cell changes during pregnancy in multiple sclerosis. Only in-frame clones appear in the TCRdb table, and some are missing; sequencing was by immunoSEQ multiplex PCR. The profile covers 60,000 to 75,000 clones, with roughly 94% appearing a single time and about 1.4% taken by the ten largest. The receptor was derived from a female donor in good health, enrolled as a control in a pregnancy study. Sequencing was performed on peripheral blood, taken in the second trimester of pregnancy. J is TRBJ2-7 and V is TRBV18; no definite D call. This chain's CDR3 is CASSRRGDEQYF. The CDR3 nucleotides read TGTGCCAGCTCACGTCGCGGTGACGAGCAGTACTTC.